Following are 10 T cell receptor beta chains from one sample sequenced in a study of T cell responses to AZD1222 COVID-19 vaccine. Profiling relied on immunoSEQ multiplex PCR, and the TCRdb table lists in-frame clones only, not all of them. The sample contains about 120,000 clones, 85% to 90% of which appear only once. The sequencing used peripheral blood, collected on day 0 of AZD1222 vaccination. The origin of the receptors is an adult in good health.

CDR3 protein: CASTDIGQAEAFF. As DNA, the CDR3 is TGTGCCAGCACCGACATAGGACAAGCCGAAGCTTTCTTT. The chain has TRBV28 and TRBJ1-1; a possible D gene is TRBD1 (5 bases). The germline V gene encodes CDR1 MDHEN and CDR2 SYDVKM. The CDR3 is 13 amino acids. V was shortened by 7 bases and J by 8 bases, with 17 bases between the two germline ends.

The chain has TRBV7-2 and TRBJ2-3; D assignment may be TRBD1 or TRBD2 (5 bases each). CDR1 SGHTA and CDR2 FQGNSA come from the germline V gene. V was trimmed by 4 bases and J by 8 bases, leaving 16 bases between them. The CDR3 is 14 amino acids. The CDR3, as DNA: TGTGCCAGCAGCTCGGGGCGAAGGGCCGGTACGCAGTATTTT. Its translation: CASSSGRRAGTQYF.

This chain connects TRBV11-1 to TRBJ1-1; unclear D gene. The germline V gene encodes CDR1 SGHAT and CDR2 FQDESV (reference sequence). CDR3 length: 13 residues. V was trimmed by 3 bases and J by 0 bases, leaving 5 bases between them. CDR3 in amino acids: CASSLEVNTEAFF. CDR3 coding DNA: TGTGCCAGCAGCTTGGAGGTGAACACTGAAGCTTTCTTT.

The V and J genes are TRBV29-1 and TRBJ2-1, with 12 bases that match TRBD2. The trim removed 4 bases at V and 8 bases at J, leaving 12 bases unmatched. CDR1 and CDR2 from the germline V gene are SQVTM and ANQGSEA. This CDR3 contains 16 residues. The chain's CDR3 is CSVGDSSGRGEDEQFF. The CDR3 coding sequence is TGCAGCGTTGGAGATTCTAGCGGGAGGGGTGAAGATGAGCAGTTCTTC.

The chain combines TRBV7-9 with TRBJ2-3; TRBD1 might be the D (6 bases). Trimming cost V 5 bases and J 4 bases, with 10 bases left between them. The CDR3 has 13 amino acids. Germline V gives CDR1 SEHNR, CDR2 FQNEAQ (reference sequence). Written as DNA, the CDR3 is TGTGCCAGCAGCGGCAGGGGAGCAGATACGCAGTATTTT. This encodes CASSGRGADTQYF.

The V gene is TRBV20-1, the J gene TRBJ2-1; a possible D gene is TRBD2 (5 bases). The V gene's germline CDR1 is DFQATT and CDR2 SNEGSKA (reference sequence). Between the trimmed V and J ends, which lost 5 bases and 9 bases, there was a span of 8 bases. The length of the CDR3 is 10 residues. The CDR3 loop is CSAQRREQFF. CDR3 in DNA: TGCAGTGCTCAGCGGCGTGAGCAGTTCTTC.

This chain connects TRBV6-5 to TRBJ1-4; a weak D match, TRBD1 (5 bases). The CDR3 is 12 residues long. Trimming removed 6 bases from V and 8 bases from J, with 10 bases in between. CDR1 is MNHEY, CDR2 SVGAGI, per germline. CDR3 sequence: CASRQVGEKLFF. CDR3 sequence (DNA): TGTGCCAGCAGACAGGTGGGAGAAAAACTGTTTTTT.

DNA of the CDR3: TGTGCCAGCAGTCCCCCGACCAATTCACCCCTCCACTTT. Protein product: CASSPPTNSPLHF. The chain joins TRBV12-3 or TRBV12-4 to TRBJ1-6, with D unclear. CDR3 length equals 13 residues. Trimming took off 5 bases at V and 7 bases at J, with 9 bases between the two ends.

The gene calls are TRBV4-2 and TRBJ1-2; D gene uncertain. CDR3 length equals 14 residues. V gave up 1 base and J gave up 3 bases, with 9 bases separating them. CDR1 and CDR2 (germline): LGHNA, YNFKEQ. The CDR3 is CASSQAAGDYGYTF. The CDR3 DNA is TGTGCCAGCAGCCAAGCCGCAGGAGACTATGGCTACACCTTC.

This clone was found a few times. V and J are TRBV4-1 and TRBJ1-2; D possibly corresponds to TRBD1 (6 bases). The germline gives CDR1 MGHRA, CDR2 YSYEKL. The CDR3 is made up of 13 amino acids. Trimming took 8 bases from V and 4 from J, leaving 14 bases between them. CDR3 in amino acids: CASAGRGAYGYTF. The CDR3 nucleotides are TGCGCCAGCGCCGGACGGGGGGCCTATGGCTACACCTTC.